Listed below are T cell receptor beta chains from one sample, sequenced in a study of CD8 T cells in ankylosing spondylitis. TCRdb independently ran MiXCR on the 5' RACE reads; one entry per CDR3 protein. Seen here are about 250,000 distinct CDR3 sequences, more than 15% observed once, and the top ten hold more than 25%. Material for sequencing was blood, either unsorted or a sorted T cell fraction (not recorded which). Receptor source: a male donor with ankylosing spondylitis or in good health (not recorded which). The CDR3 runs from the conserved cysteine through the conserved F or W. The D gene is left open where the match is weak. Size tells how often a clone was seen (once, few, many) or the class of an expanded clone, and some rows leave it out.

j_gene,d_gene,v_gene,abundance,CDR3aa,CDR3nt
TRBJ2-1,.,TRBV9,.,CASSGGGGGFVNEQFF,TGTGCCAGCAGCGGAGGGGGTGGGGGCTTCGTCAATGAGCAGTTCTTC
TRBJ1-1,.,TRBV7-6,.,CASSLGTALGYTEAFF,TGTGCCAGCAGCTTAGGGACAGCCCTGGGGTACACTGAAGCTTTCTTT
TRBJ2-5,TRBD2,TRBV12-3/TRBV12-4,.,CASSLALGLEETQYF,TGTGCCAGCAGTTTAGCCTTGGGACTAGAAGAGACCCAGTACTTC
TRBJ2-1,TRBD2,TRBV11-2,many,CASSFSATSGYNEQFF,TGTGCCAGCAGCTTTTCTGCGACTAGCGGTTACAATGAGCAGTTCTTC
TRBJ2-2,TRBD1,TRBV29-1,.,CSVAGTGTGELFF,TGCAGCGTTGCAGGGACAGGGACCGGGGAGCTGTTTTTT
TRBJ2-1,TRBD2,TRBV29-1,few,CSVEGSSSGSSYNEQFF,TGCAGCGTTGAAGGAAGTAGCAGCGGGAGCTCCTACAATGAGCAGTTCTTC
TRBJ1-1,.,TRBV5-1,few,CASSLALERLNTEAFF,TGCGCCAGCAGCTTGGCCCTGGAAAGATTGAACACTGAAGCTTTCTTT
TRBJ1-1,.,TRBV7-9,.,CASSLVGRGLAEAFF,TGTGCCAGCAGCTTAGTCGGCAGGGGTTTAGCTGAAGCTTTCTTT
TRBJ2-3,TRBD1,TRBV13,.,CASSLGQVNTDTQYF,TGTGCCAGCAGCCTGGGACAGGTAAACACAGATACGCAGTATTTT
TRBJ2-5,TRBD2,TRBV7-9,few,CASTQSLSGGPIETQYF,TGTGCCAGCACCCAATCACTGTCGGGAGGGCCCATCGAGACCCAGTACTTC
TRBJ2-1,.,TRBV7-8,few,CASSLAGLGTFNEQFF,TGTGCCAGCAGCTTAGCGGGGCTAGGGACCTTCAATGAGCAGTTCTTC
TRBJ2-1,.,TRBV5-1,.,CASSFLAPGNEQFF,TGCGCCAGCAGCTTCTTAGCCCCGGGGAATGAGCAGTTCTTC
TRBJ2-1,.,TRBV14,.,CASSQPGGGSEQFF,TGTGCCAGCAGCCAACCGGGGGGCGGCAGTGAGCAGTTCTTC
TRBJ2-2,.,TRBV4-3,few,CASSQDGDGYTGELFF,TGCGCCAGCAGCCAAGACGGGGACGGGTACACCGGGGAGCTGTTTTTT
TRBJ2-3,TRBD2,TRBV19,.,CASSTRTSGRDTQYF,TGTGCCAGTAGTACCCGGACTAGCGGGAGAGATACGCAGTATTTT
TRBJ1-1,.,TRBV12-3/TRBV12-4,.,CASSFSQAEAFF,TGTGCCAGCAGTTTCTCTCAGGCTGAAGCTTTCTTT
TRBJ1-5,.,TRBV7-6,few,CASSSFNQPQHF,TGTGCCAGCAGCTCTTTCAATCAGCCCCAGCATTTT
TRBJ2-2,TRBD2,TRBV29-1,few,CSVEPEASGTNTGELFF,TGCAGCGTTGAACCCGAGGCTAGCGGGACGAACACCGGGGAGCTGTTTTTT
TRBJ2-1,.,TRBV5-1,many,CASSLETPYNEQFF,TGCGCCAGCAGCTTGGAAACCCCCTACAATGAGCAGTTCTTC
TRBJ2-7,.,TRBV7-9,.,CASSLVTGPDEQYF,TGTGCCAGCAGCTTAGTTACAGGGCCAGACGAGCAGTACTTC
TRBJ1-6,.,TRBV5-1,many,CASSHLPATNSPLHF,TGCGCCAGCAGCCATCTCCCGGCCACAAATTCACCCCTCCACTTT
TRBJ2-7,TRBD2,TRBV5-1,.,CASSWVAGVSSSYEQYF,TGCGCCAGCAGCTGGGTAGCGGGAGTTTCTAGCTCCTACGAGCAGTACTTC
TRBJ2-1,.,TRBV10-2,few,CASGQNNEQFF,TGCGCCAGCGGGCAAAACAATGAGCAGTTCTTC
TRBJ2-7,TRBD2,TRBV12-3/TRBV12-4,.,CASSFGLAGAYEQYF,TGTGCCAGCAGTTTCGGCCTAGCGGGCGCCTACGAGCAGTACTTC
TRBJ1-1,.,TRBV7-9,.,CASSLLGGGYTEAFF,TGTGCCAGCAGCCTACTTGGGGGGGGCTACACTGAAGCTTTCTTT
TRBJ2-7,TRBD2,TRBV27,.,CASSWVAGPSAYEQYF,TGTGCCAGCAGTTGGGTAGCGGGACCCTCTGCCTACGAGCAGTACTTC
TRBJ1-1,TRBD1,TRBV5-1,.,CASSLSDRGYTEAFF,TGCGCCAGCAGCTTGTCCGACAGGGGGTACACTGAAGCTTTCTTT
TRBJ1-2,.,TRBV29-1,few,CSVGDPRAYGYTF,TGCAGCGTCGGCGACCCGCGGGCCTATGGCTACACCTTC
TRBJ2-1,TRBD2,TRBV27,.,CASSIAGLVFNEQFF,TGTGCCAGCAGTATCGCGGGACTAGTGTTCAATGAGCAGTTCTTC
TRBJ2-1,.,TRBV4-1,.,CASSQRAIGSSYNEQFF,TGCGCCAGCAGCCAAAGGGCTATCGGGAGCTCCTACAATGAGCAGTTCTTC
TRBJ1-1,.,TRBV18,.,CASSLEGDSIMNTEAFF,TGTGCCAGCTCACTGGAGGGAGATAGTATCATGAACACTGAAGCTTTCTTT
TRBJ1-5,TRBD1,TRBV6-2/TRBV6-3,.,CASRSTGFGSNQPQHF,TGTGCCAGCAGGTCGACAGGGTTTGGTAGCAATCAGCCCCAGCATTTT
TRBJ2-2,TRBD1,TRBV24-1,many,CATSDWGTGDAGELFF,TGTGCCACCAGTGATTGGGGGACAGGTGATGCCGGGGAGCTGTTTTTT
TRBJ2-3,.,TRBV20-1,few,CSARGWLAQGVTSTDTQYF,TGCAGTGCTAGAGGTTGGCTAGCCCAAGGAGTAACTAGCACAGATACGCAGTATTTT
TRBJ2-7,.,TRBV10-3,.,CAISDLSYEQYF,TGTGCCATCAGTGACCTTTCCTACGAGCAGTACTTC
TRBJ1-4,.,TRBV2,few,CASSDIVSGEKLFF,TGTGCCAGCAGTGACATCGTCAGCGGGGAAAAACTGTTTTTT
TRBJ2-3,TRBD1,TRBV7-3,few,CASSDTGTGGSGPDTQYF,TGTGCCAGCAGCGATACCGGGACAGGGGGCTCAGGCCCAGATACGCAGTATTTT
TRBJ2-5,.,TRBV10-3,few,CAIKGHQETQYF,TGTGCCATCAAAGGCCATCAAGAGACCCAGTACTTC
TRBJ2-5,TRBD1,TRBV28,few,CASSKDRGGVETQYF,TGTGCCAGCAGTAAGGACAGGGGTGGGGTAGAGACCCAGTACTTC
TRBJ2-7,TRBD2,TRBV20-1,.,CSARRRGAAYEQYF,TGCAGTGCTAGAAGGCGGGGGGCGGCCTACGAGCAGTACTTC
TRBJ2-6,TRBD1,TRBV6-1,few,CASSPLSGGQGSGANVLTF,TGTGCCAGCAGTCCCCTCTCCGGAGGACAGGGTTCTGGGGCCAACGTCCTGACTTTC
TRBJ2-1,TRBD2,TRBV7-6,.,CASSPSSGSYNEQFF,TGTGCCAGCAGCCCTTCTAGCGGGAGTTACAATGAGCAGTTCTTC
TRBJ2-1,.,TRBV11-2,many,CASSPRDWNEQFF,TGTGCCAGCAGCCCCCGGGACTGGAATGAGCAGTTCTTC
TRBJ1-2,.,TRBV5-1,.,CASSFVTGDGYTF,TGCGCCAGCAGCTTCGTAACGGGAGATGGCTACACCTTC
TRBJ2-1,TRBD2,TRBV7-9,few,CASSPRTSGRINEQFF,TGTGCCAGCAGCCCGCGGACTAGCGGGAGGATAAATGAGCAGTTCTTC
TRBJ2-2,TRBD1,TRBV10-3,few,CAISESQGDTGELFF,TGTGCCATCAGTGAGTCGCAGGGGGACACCGGGGAGCTGTTTTTT
TRBJ2-1,.,TRBV27,once,CASSPEQGITYNEQFF,TGTGCCAGCAGCCCAGAGCAGGGAATCACCTACAATGAGCAGTTCTTC
TRBJ2-3,TRBD2,TRBV7-9,few,CASSTGTSGRTDTQYF,TGTGCCAGCAGCACGGGGACTAGCGGGAGAACAGATACGCAGTATTTT
TRBJ2-1,.,TRBV6-4,.,CASSDSIGGHNEQFF,TGTGCCAGCAGTGACTCGATCGGAGGACACAATGAGCAGTTCTTC
TRBJ2-3,.,TRBV12-3/TRBV12-4,many,CASSFYSTDTQYF,TGTGCCAGCAGTTTTTACAGCACAGATACGCAGTATTTT
TRBJ2-1,.,TRBV20-1,.,CCARDIGQGRLAVGNEQFF,TGCTGTGCTAGAGATATAGGACAGGGTCGACTAGCGGTCGGGAATGAGCAGTTCTTC
TRBJ2-7,.,TRBV29-1,few,CSVGDGAYEQYF,TGCAGCGTTGGGGATGGGGCCTACGAGCAGTACTTC
TRBJ2-2,.,TRBV6-4,many,CASSDSGTGELFF,TGTGCCAGCAGCGATTCGGGGACCGGGGAGCTGTTTTTT
TRBJ2-1,.,TRBV3-1,few,CASSQDEDSDNEQFF,TGTGCCAGCAGCCAAGATGAGGACTCCGACAATGAGCAGTTCTTC
TRBJ2-1,.,TRBV6-1,few,CASSTGKPSYNEQFF,TGTGCCAGCAGCACCGGAAAACCATCATACAATGAGCAGTTCTTC